This TCR beta chain emerged from a study of shared clonotypes between healthy human individuals (dated by TCRdb to 2018 to 2020). Describing the broader study: The cohort included a few men and two women between 18 and 49 years of age. For each donor, CD4 naive and CD4 memory were each run on three plates, CD8 naive on two plates, and CD8 memory on one plate. The study deeply sequenced blood TCR repertoires of about 5 healthy adults to estimate repertoire size and the extent of clonotype sharing between individuals. To increase sequencing depth and limit assay-specific biases, TCR repertoire library preparation and sequencing were carried out by different laboratories using diverse techniques. Leukapheresis yielded between about 0.94 and 10 billion PBMCs per donor. The full study reports these points: Estimated clonotype richness was generally larger for naive than for memory subsets. Sharing across a few donors was observed for around 5% of naive CD4, over 3% of naive CD8, over 2% of memory CD4, and approximately 0.41% of memory CD8 clonotypes. The genetic and exposure-history diversity represented was limited by the small number of donors. Sampling was restricted to blood, and TCR repertoires in tissue are likely to differ from TCR repertoires in blood. Pairwise subsampling indicated that sequencing depth was expected to affect the degree of clonotype sharing among donors. Clonotypes shared by all four sorted-subset donors showed higher generation probabilities than non-shared clonotypes. Incomplete sequencing was indicated by rarefaction of sorted-subset datasets, despite the large sequencing depth.

The trim is 8 bases for V and 0 bases for J, with a gap of 11 bases between the germline ends. Inclusive of the bounding cysteine and phenylalanine, the CDR3 is 14 residues long. Kept here is only the CDR3 DNA, which spans 42 bases and is read in frame from base 1. The germline V gene (reference sequence) sets CDR1 to MNHNY and CDR2 to SVGAGI. Using the deep immunoSEQ assay, multiplex PCR amplified TCR CDR3 regions from genomic DNA. Extracted genomic DNA from each cell subset was spread evenly across all wells of several immunoSEQ 96-well plates, with each plate serving as a replicate. For sorted subsets, each replicate PCR was loaded with roughly 0.2 ug genomic DNA, equivalent to 30,000 or so T cell genomes. The purified libraries were quantified using a Qubit 3.0 fluorometer, sized with a Bioanalyzer 2100, and then quantified again using the KAPA Library Quantification kit. Every immunoSEQ 96-well plate was sequenced on a dedicated single-read 150-cycle Illumina NextSeq 550 flow cell. As for the authors' bioinformatics: Because the immunoSEQ output held only junctional sequences and lacked quality scores, the filtering could not match the filtering applied to full-length reads. To assign V/J genes and CDR3, sequences were annotated using PyIR, a Python wrapper for IgBLAST v1.9, with IMGT germline references. Reads were filtered out if the reads had weak V/J assignments (E-value above 1e-6), no CDR3, stop codons, out-of-frame junctions, or ambiguous translated residues. A V3J clonotype was defined by an identical inferred V gene, J gene, and CDR3 amino acid sequence. Percentage overlap between repertoires was calculated by dividing the number of shared unique clonotypes by the size of the smaller repertoire. RTK rarefaction, the Chao1 estimator, and Recon v2.1 estimates of unobserved clonotypes were used to assess repertoire richness. Generation probabilities for all TCRbeta clonotypes obtained by the gDNA method from several donors were computed using OLGA. TCRdb carries this immuneACCESS record with in-frame sequences only. Its versions omit some clonotypes, under half of them owing to an unresolved V gene in the studies checked, with the rest unexplained. V and J calls and clone size follow that table, whereas D and trimming were derived from the DNA. For this sample there are around 650,000 clones; around 96% appear just once. About 0.12% of the sample rests with the top ten.

This clone has just one count. Its recognized antigen is unknown. No base-level quality is on record; no much larger clone is a single base apart. For the CD8 naive samples, CD45RO-negative cells were positively selected for CCR7, yielding a CD45RA+CCR7+ population from which TemRA cells were excluded. The donors were healthy, HIV-negative adults with no recently reported acute infections or vaccinations. Every donor was a Caucasian adult living in Nashville, Tennessee, USA. Blood was obtained by leukapheresis, after which PBMCs were separated by Ficoll-Histopaque density gradient centrifugation and cryopreserved in liquid nitrogen vapor phase. Analytical flow cytometry was used to check the purity and quantity of every magnetically sorted T cell population. Genomic DNA was isolated from each sorted fraction and quantified by UV absorbance on a Nanodrop 2000c.

The origin of this receptor is a woman aged 30 to 39 in good health. What was sequenced was naive CD8+ T cells sorted from blood. The sample's cell subset or site label is to be understood as: CD45RA+CCR7+. The chain was built from TRBV6-6 and TRBJ2-1; 7 matching bases give a weak D call of TRBD1. The CDR3: CASAEGASYNEQFF. In nucleotides, the sequence is TGTGCCAGCGCGGAGGGGGCCTCCTACAATGAGCAGTTCTTC.